The clone carrying this TCR beta chain ranks as medium-sized. Its specificity is unknown. Trimming took off 4 bases at V and 4 bases at J, with 14 bases between the two ends. The CDR3 runs to 14 residues. Germline CDR1 and CDR2: SGHKS and YYEKEE (reference sequence). One entry per CDR3 protein results from TCRdb running MiXCR on the 5' RACE reads. Seen here are fewer than 5,500 distinct CDR3 sequences, roughly 7% observed once, and the top ten hold 20% to 30%. These data come from a study of spatial heterogeneity in lung cancer. The overall study: Within raw reads, each unique TCR and UMI combination appeared on average more than ten times. General observations from the study: Tumor mutation counts were tracked by expanded intratumoral alpha and beta TCR counts.

Time point reported: sample taken at primary tumor resection. No cell sorting; template was whole RNA from tumor, lung tissue or PBMC. This chain connects TRBV5-5 to TRBJ2-5, with a tentative D call TRBD1 (7 bases). This TCR came from a male donor with early-stage non-small cell lung cancer. This specimen consisted of lung tumor tissue, obtained at surgery. The CDR3 region is CASSQARGVETQYF. The CDR3 DNA sequence: TGTGCCAGCAGCCAGGCCAGGGGGGTAGAGACCCAGTACTTC.